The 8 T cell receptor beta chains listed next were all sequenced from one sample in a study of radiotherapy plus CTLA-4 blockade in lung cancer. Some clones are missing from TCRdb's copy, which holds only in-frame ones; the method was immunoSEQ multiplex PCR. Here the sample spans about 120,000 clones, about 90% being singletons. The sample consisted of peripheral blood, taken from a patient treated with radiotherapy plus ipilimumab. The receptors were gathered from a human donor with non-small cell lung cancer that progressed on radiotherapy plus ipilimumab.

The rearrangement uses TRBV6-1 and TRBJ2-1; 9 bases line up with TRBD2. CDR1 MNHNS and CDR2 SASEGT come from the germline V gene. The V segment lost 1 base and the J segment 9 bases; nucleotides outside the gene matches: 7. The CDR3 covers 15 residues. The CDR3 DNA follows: TGTGCCAGCAGTGAAGTGGAGCGGGAGGCGGGTGAGCAGTTCTTC. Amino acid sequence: CASSEVEREAGEQFF.

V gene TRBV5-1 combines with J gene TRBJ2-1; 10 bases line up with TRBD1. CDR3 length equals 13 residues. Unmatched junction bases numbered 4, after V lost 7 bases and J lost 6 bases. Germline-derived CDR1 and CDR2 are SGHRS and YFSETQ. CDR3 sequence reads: CASQGQGGNEQFF. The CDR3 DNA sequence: TGCGCCAGCCAAGGACAGGGGGGCAATGAGCAGTTCTTC. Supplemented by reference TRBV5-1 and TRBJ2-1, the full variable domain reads KAGVTQTPRYLIKTRGQQVTLSCSPISGHRSVSWYQQTPGQGLQFLFEYFSETQRNKGNFPGRFSGRQFSNSRSEMNVSTLELGDSALYLCASQGQGGNEQFFGPGTRLTVL.

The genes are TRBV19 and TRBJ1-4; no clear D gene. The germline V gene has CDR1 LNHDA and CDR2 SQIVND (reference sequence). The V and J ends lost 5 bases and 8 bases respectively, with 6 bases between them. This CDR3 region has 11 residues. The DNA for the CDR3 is TGTGCCAGTAGTCAAACGGAAAAACTGTTTTTT. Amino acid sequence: CASSQTEKLFF.

The DNA of the CDR3 is TGTGCCAGCACCCTGCCGGGGAACAATGAGCAGTTCTTC. Translating it yields CASTLPGNNEQFF. This chain joins TRBV21-1 and TRBJ2-1; TRBD2 is taken as the D call from the table, unchecked against the DNA. TRBV21-1 is recorded as a pseudogene. CDR3 size: 13 residues.

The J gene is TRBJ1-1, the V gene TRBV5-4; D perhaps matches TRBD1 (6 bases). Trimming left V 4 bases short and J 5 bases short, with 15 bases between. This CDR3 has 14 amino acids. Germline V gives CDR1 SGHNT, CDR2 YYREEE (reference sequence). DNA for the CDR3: TGTGCCAGCAGCCCAGAACTACAGGGTACTGAAGCTTTCTTT. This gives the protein CASSPELQGTEAFF.

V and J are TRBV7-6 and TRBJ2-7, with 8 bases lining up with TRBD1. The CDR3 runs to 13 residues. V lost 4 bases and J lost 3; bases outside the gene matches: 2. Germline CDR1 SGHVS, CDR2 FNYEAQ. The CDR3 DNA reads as TGTGCCAGCAGCTATGGGACAGGCTACGAGCAGTACTTC. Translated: CASSYGTGYEQYF. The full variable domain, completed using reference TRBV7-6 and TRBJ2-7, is GAGVSQSPRYKVTKRGQDVALRCDPISGHVSLYWYRQALGQGPEFLTYFNYEAQQDKSGLPNDRFSAERPEGSISTLTIQRTEQRDSAMYRCASSYGTGYEQYFGPGTRLTVT.

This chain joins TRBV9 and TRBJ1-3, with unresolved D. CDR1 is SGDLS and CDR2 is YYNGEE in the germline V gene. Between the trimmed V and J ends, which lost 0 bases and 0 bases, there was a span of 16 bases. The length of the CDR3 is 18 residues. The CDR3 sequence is CASSVGNVGLHSGNTIYF. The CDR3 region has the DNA TGTGCCAGCAGCGTAGGTAACGTAGGCCTCCACTCTGGAAACACCATATATTTT.

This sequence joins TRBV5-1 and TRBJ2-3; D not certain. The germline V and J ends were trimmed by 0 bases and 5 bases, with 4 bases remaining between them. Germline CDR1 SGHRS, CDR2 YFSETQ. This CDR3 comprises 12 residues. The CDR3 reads CASSLGGDTQYF. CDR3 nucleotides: TGCGCCAGCAGCTTGGGAGGAGATACGCAGTATTTT.